This TCR beta chain was found in a study of beta chain features in type 1 diabetes. Study results and limitations: It was among patients, rather than healthy donors, that naive, central memory and Treg TCRB repertoires appeared more similar.

Looked up from germline, CDR1 is MDHEN and CDR2 is SYDVKM. V dropped 8 bases and J dropped 7 bases, with 11 bases sitting between them. The CDR3 spans 11 residues. TCRB transcripts that were expressed got sequenced, as all of the isolated RNA had been reverse transcribed. Assay: immunoSEQ multiplex PCR; the TCRdb copy retains only in-frame clones and omits some. In the table there are some 400,000 clones, approximately 16% of which are singletons. Regarding this clone: What it binds is unknown.

The TCR originated in a woman aged 18-30 years in good health. The V and J genes are TRBV28 and TRBJ1-1; possible D gene TRBD1, 5 bases. Sequenced sample: naive CD4+ T cells from blood. CDR3 DNA sequence: TGTGCCAGCCTCCTGGGGGGTGAAGCTTTCTTT. Translated, it gives CASLLGGEAFF.